This TCR beta chain was documented in a study of shared clonotypes between healthy human individuals. Study as a whole: CD4 naive and memory got three plates each, CD8 naive two, CD8 memory one. Findings and limits, study-wide: When naive CD4 clonotypes were compared across a handful of donors, 4% to 6.5% were shared.

Per the germline V gene, CDR1 is SGDLS and CDR2 is YYNGEE. V lost 4 bases to trimming and J lost 5 bases; unmatched junction nucleotides: 13. The CDR3 covers 16 residues. Points on this clone: Its antigen is not identified.

The healthy adult donors were HIV-negative and reported no recent acute infections or vaccinations. The study ran the assay at deep level. Generated by immunoSEQ multiplex PCR, the TCRdb table keeps only in-frame clones and is missing some. The table includes 980,000 or so clones, roughly 72% detected once. Sequenced sample: memory CD4+ T cells sorted from blood. The subset is: CD45RA-negative fraction. This chain uses TRBV9 with TRBJ2-5; 8 nucleotides match TRBD2. The TCR originated in a man aged 18 to 29 in good health. The CDR3 reads CASSPTQGAGVETQYF. The CDR3 DNA reads TGTGCCAGCAGCCCGACCCAGGGAGCGGGAGTGGAGACCCAGTACTTC.